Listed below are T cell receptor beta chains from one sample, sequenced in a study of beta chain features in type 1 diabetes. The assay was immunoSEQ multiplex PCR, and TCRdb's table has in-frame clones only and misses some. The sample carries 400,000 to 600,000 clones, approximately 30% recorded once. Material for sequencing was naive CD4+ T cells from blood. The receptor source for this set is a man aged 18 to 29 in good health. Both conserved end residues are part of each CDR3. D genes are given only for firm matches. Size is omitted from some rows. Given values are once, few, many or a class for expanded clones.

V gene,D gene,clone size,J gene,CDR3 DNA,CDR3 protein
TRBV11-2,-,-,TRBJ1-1,TGTGCCAGCAGCAGACGGAATCAACCCATGAACACTGAAGCTTTCTTT,CASSRRNQPMNTEAFF
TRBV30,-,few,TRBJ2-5,TGTGCCTGGAGTGTACGTCTGCTAGAGACCCAGTACTTC,CAWSVRLLETQYF
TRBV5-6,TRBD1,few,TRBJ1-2,TGTGCCAGCAGCCAGAGGACAGGGCCCTATGGCTACACCTTC,CASSQRTGPYGYTF
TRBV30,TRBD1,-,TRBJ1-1,TGTGCCTTGACCTGGGACAGACTGAACACTGAAGCTTTCTTT,CALTWDRLNTEAFF
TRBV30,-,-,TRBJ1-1,TGTGCCCGGGTCACAGGGCGAGGCCGGAACACTGAAGCTTTCTTT,CARVTGRGRNTEAFF
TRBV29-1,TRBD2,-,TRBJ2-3,TGCAGCGGCCGGGGACTAGCGGGAGGCTTTGATACGCAGTATTTT,CSGRGLAGGFDTQYF
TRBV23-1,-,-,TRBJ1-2,TGCGCCAGCAGTCAATGGCCAGGGTACTATGGCTACACCTTC,CASSQWPGYYGYTF
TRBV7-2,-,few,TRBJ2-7,TGTGCCAGCAGCAGTGACGGAAGAAACTCCTACGAGCAGTACTTC,CASSSDGRNSYEQYF
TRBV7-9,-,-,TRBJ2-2,TGTGCCAGCAGACCCATAAGGACATCGAACACCGGGGAGCTGTTTTTT,CASRPIRTSNTGELFF
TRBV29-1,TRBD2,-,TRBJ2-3,TGCAGCGTTCCCAGGACTAGCGGGAGTTTCGCAGATACGCAGTATTTT,CSVPRTSGSFADTQYF
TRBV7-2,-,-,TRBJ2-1,TGTGCCAGCAGCAGGAGACGGGCCCCTTACAATGAGCAGTTCTTC,CASSRRRAPYNEQFF
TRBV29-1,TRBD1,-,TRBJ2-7,TGCAGCGGAGGACAGGGGCGCTCCGAGCAGTACTTC,CSGGQGRSEQYF
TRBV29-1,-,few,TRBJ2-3,TGCAGCGCCGCGCCCGGGACCCGCACAGATACGCAGTATTTT,CSAAPGTRTDTQYF
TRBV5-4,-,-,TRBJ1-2,TGTGCCAGCAGCTTGTTGGGGGCCTATGGCTACACCTTC,CASSLLGAYGYTF
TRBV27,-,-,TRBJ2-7,TGTGCCAGCAAGGGCGACCACCGCTCCTACGAGCAGTACTTC,CASKGDHRSYEQYF
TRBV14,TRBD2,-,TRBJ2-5,TGTGCCAGCAGCCTACTAGCGGGATTGACGGAGACCCAGTACTTC,CASSLLAGLTETQYF
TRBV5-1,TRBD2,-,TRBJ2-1,TGCGCCAGCAGCTTGGAGCCTAGCGGGAGGCCCGTGGGTAATGAGCAGTTCTTC,CASSLEPSGRPVGNEQFF
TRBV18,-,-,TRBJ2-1,TGTGCCAGCTCACCGGGCAGACACTCCTACAATGAGCAGTTCTTC,CASSPGRHSYNEQFF
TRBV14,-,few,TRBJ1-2,TGTGCCAGCAGCCAAGCCGGGACCTCCTATGGCTACACCTTC,CASSQAGTSYGYTF
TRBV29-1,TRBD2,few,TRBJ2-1,TGCAGCGTTGCCCTTCGACTAGCGGGAGGGCCAGGTGTAAGCTACAATGAGCAGTTCTTC,CSVALRLAGGPGVSYNEQFF
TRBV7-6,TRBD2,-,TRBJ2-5,TGTGCCAGCAGCTTAGGTCTAGCGGTTTCCGAGACCCAGTACTTC,CASSLGLAVSETQYF
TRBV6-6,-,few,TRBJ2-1,TGTGCCAGCAGTTACTCTGCCAACTACAATGAGCAGTTCTTC,CASSYSANYNEQFF
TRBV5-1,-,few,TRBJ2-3,TGCGCCAGCAGCTTGGGGACAGGCACAGATACGCAGTATTTT,CASSLGTGTDTQYF
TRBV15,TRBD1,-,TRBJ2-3,TGTGCCACCAGCAGACCTACAGGGGGTAAAAGAGATACGCAGTATTTT,CATSRPTGGKRDTQYF
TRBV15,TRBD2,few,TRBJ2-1,TGTGCCACCAGCAGAGTGGCTAGCGGAGTATACAATGAGCAGTTCTTC,CATSRVASGVYNEQFF
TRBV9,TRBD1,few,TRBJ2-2,TGTGCCAGCAGCGTCCGACAGGGGGAGGCCGGGGAGCTGTTTTTT,CASSVRQGEAGELFF
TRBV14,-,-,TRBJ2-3,TGTGCCAGCAGCTCTAGTCCGGATACGCAGTATTTT,CASSSSPDTQYF
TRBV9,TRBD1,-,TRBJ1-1,TGTGCCAGCAGCGTAGGGACAGGGCCCATGAACACTGAAGCTTTCTTT,CASSVGTGPMNTEAFF
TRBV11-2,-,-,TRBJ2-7,TGTGCCAGCAGCTTGGAGACTGGGCCCTACGAGCAGTACTTC,CASSLETGPYEQYF
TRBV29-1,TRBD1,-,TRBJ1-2,TGCAGCGTTGGAGGGGGCCGGGACTATGGCTACACCTTC,CSVGGGRDYGYTF
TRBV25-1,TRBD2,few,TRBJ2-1,TGTGCCAGCAGTGAATCGGCGGGGGGTTACAATGAGCAGTTCTTC,CASSESAGGYNEQFF
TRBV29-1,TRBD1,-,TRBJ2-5,TGCAGCGTTGACACAGGGGCTGGGAAGACCCAGTACTTC,CSVDTGAGKTQYF
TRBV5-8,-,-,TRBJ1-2,TGTGCCAGCAGCTTATCAGGGCCAACGAGTGGCTACACCTTC,CASSLSGPTSGYTF
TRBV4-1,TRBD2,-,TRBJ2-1,TGCGCCAGCAGCCGACTGGGACTAGCGGACTACAATGAGCAGTTCTTC,CASSRLGLADYNEQFF
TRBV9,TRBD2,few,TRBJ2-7,TGTGCCAGCAGCGTAGAAGGGACTAGCGCCTACGAGCAGTACTTC,CASSVEGTSAYEQYF
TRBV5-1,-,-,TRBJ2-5,TGCGCCAGCAGCCCCTCGGGGGCCAGAGAGACCCAGTACTTC,CASSPSGARETQYF
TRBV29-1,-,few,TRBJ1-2,TGCAGCGTTGGAGCGGGGAACTATGGCTACACCTTC,CSVGAGNYGYTF
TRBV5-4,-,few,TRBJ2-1,TGTGCCAGCAGCCTTAGGACAGACGAGCAGTTCTTC,CASSLRTDEQFF
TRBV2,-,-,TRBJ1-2,TGTGCCAGCAGCGTTTTAGGGAACTATGGCTACACCTTC,CASSVLGNYGYTF
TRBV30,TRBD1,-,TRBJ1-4,TGTGCCTGCCCCCCCGGACAGGGCCGCCAGGGGGAAAAACTGTTTTTT,CACPPGQGRQGEKLFF
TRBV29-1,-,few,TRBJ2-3,TGCAGCGTTGGGGAGGCCACAGATACGCAGTATTTT,CSVGEATDTQYF
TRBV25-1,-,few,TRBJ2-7,TGTGCCAGCAGTCCCCAAGGACCCTCGGGGGAGCAGTACTTC,CASSPQGPSGEQYF
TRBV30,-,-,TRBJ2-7,TGTGCCTGGAGGCCCGATGGTCACTACGAGCAGTACTTC,CAWRPDGHYEQYF
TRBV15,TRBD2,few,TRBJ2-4,TGTGCCACCAGCAGAGGACTAGCGGGAGCCTTAGCCAAAAACATTCAGTACTTC,CATSRGLAGALAKNIQYF